This T cell receptor beta chain was retrieved from a study of blood T cell repertoires in COVID-19. At the level of the study: T cells, B-cell-depleted T cells, or PBMCs supplied cDNA or gDNA.

Clones were read by immunoSEQ multiplex PCR, and TCRdb kept only the in-frame ones, dropping some. The sample yields about 320,000 clones, over 70% seen once. V was pared by 3 bases and J by 0 bases, with 3 bases of the junction left unmatched. CDR1 is SGHTA, CDR2 FQGNSA, per germline. This CDR3 region has 15 residues. Sequenced input: peripheral blood. The clonotype originates from a woman aged 45-60 years with acute or convalescent COVID-19. This sequence joins TRBV7-2 and TRBJ2-7, with 9 bases aligning to TRBD1. This CDR3 is CASSFDRGTSYEQYF. In nucleotides, the CDR3 is TGTGCCAGCAGCTTTGACAGGGGGACCTCCTACGAGCAGTACTTC.